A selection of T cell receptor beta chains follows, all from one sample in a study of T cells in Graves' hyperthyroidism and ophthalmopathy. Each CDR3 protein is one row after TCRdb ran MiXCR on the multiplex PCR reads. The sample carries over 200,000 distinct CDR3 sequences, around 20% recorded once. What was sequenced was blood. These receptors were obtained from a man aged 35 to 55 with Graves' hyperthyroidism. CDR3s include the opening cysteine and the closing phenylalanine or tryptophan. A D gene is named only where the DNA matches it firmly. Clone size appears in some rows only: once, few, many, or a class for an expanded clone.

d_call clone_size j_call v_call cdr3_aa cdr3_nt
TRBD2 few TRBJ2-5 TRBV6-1 CASSERRSSGGTIPRETQYF TGTGCCAGCAGTGAACGACGGAGTAGCGGGGGAACTATCCCCCGGGAGACCCAGTACTTC
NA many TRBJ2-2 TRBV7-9 CASRFVPILVGGSPAGELFF TGTGCCAGCAGATTCGTCCCCATCCTTGTGGGGGGTTCTCCCGCCGGGGAGCTGTTTTTT
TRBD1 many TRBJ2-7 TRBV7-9 CASSRGTGSYEQYF TGTGCCAGCAGCCGCGGGACAGGGTCCTACGAGCAGTACTTC
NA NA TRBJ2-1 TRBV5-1 CASSLFGQNNEQLF TGCGCCAGCAGCTTGTTTGGGCAGAACAATGAGCAGCTCTTC
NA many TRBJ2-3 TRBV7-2 CASSLGYAGTDTQYF TGTGCCAGCAGCTTGGGGTATGCTGGCACAGATACGCAGTATTTT
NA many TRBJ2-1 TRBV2 CASIQQGSNEQFF TGTGCCAGCATCCAACAGGGTTCCAATGAGCAGTTCTTC
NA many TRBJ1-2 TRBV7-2 CASSPGAGPNGYTF TGTGCCAGCAGCCCAGGGGCAGGGCCCAATGGCTACACCTTC
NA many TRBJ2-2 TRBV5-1 CASSPAGVDTGELFF TGCGCCAGCAGCCCCGCCGGGGTTGACACCGGGGAGCTGTTTTTT
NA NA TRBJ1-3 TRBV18 CASSQLGTVEGRNTIYF TGTGCCAGCTCACAACTGGGGACCGTAGAAGGGCGAAACACCATATATTTT
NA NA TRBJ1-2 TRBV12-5 CASGLVRGGYTF TGTGCTAGTGGTTTGGTACGGGGTGGCTACACCTTC
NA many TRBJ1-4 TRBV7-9 CASSPSGGGKLFF TGTGCCAGCAGCCCCAGCGGCGGTGGAAAACTGTTTTTT
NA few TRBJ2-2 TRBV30 CASDRRYTGELFF TGTGCCTCCGACAGGCGATACACCGGGGAGCTGTTTTTT
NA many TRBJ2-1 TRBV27 CASSLSYGPYWGNEQFF TGTGCCAGCAGTTTAAGTTACGGACCTTATTGGGGGAATGAGCAGTTCTTC
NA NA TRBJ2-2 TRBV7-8 CANSSQWGGELFF TGTGCCAACAGCTCGCAGTGGGGCGGGGAGCTGTTTTTT
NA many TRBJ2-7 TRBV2 CASSAATGGNYEQYF TGTGCCAGCAGCGCCGCGACAGGCGGAAACTACGAGCAGTACTTC
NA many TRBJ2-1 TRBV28 CASSPWGHSRFF TGTGCCAGCAGTCCATGGGGGCACTCCAGGTTCTTC
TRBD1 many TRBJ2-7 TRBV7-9 CASSPGTGAREQYF TGTGCCAGCAGCCCCGGGACAGGGGCTCGAGAGCAGTACTTC
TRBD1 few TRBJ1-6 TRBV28 CASTGRQGRNSPLHF TGTGCCAGCACCGGGAGACAGGGTCGTAATTCACCCCTCCACTTT
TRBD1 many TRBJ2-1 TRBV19 CASSRDTTGTGGKNEQFF TGTGCCAGTAGTCGGGATACGACCGGGACAGGGGGCAAGAATGAGCAGTTCTTC
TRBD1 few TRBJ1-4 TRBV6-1 CASSRQGWVDEKLFF TGTGCCAGCAGTCGACAGGGTTGGGTCGATGAAAAACTGTTTTTT
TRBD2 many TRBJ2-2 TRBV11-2 CASSLRGGNTGELFF TGTGCCAGCAGCTTACGCGGGGGAAACACCGGGGAGCTGTTTTTT
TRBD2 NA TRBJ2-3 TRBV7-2 CASSFRGLAGGQDTQYF TGTGCCAGCAGCTTCCGGGGGCTAGCGGGGGGGCAAGATACGCAGTATTTT
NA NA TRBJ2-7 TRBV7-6 CASSSLVDGPYEQYF TGTGCCAGCAGCTCACTTGTCGACGGTCCCTACGAGCAGTACTTC
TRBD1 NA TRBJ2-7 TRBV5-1 CASSLRTGAYYEQYF TGCGCCAGCAGCCTCCGGACAGGGGCTTACTACGAGCAGTACTTC
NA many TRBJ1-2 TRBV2 CASSEASVGELRGYTF TGTGCCAGCAGTGAAGCATCCGTGGGGGAACTACGGGGCTACACCTTC
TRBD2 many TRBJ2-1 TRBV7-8 CASSYPSNSGGPYNEQFF TGTGCCAGCAGCTACCCGTCTAATAGCGGGGGGCCCTACAATGAGCAGTTCTTC
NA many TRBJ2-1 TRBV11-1 CASSLEEGDNEQFF TGTGCCAGCAGCTTAGAAGAGGGCGACAATGAGCAGTTCTTC
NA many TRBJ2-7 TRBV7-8 CASRPPGGLSYEQYF TGTGCCAGCAGACCACCTGGGGGCTTAAGCTACGAGCAGTACTTC
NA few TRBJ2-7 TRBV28 CASSPGARILQQYF TGTGCCAGCAGTCCAGGGGCCCGGATCCTTCAGCAGTACTTC
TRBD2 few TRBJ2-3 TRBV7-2 CASSTYSGGSTDTQYF TGTGCCAGCAGCACTTATAGCGGGGGGAGCACAGATACGCAGTATTTT
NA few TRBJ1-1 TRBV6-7 CASSYSIGPTISEAFF TGTGCCAGCAGTTACTCGATTGGCCCTACGATTTCTGAAGCTTTCTTT
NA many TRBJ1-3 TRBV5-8 CASSLAQGNTIYF TGTGCCAGCAGCTTGGCTCAGGGAAACACCATATATTTT
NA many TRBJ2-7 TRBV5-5 CASSLGDTTYEQYF TGTGCCAGCAGCTTGGGGGACACAACCTACGAGCAGTACTTC
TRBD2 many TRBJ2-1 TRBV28 CASSFRSGANNEQFF TGTGCCAGCAGTTTTAGAAGCGGGGCTAACAATGAGCAGTTCTTC
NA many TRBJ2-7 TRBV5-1 CASSFTGLRSYEQYF TGCGCCAGCAGCTTCACAGGGTTGAGGTCCTACGAGCAGTACTTC
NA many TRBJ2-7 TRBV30 CAWTAGQYEQYF TGTGCCTGGACCGCTGGCCAGTACGAGCAGTACTTC
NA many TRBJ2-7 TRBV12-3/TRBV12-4 CASSFNYEQYF TGTGCCAGCAGTTTTAATTACGAGCAGTACTTC
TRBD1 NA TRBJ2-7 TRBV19 CASSQRQGSYEQYF TGTGCCAGTAGTCAACGACAGGGAAGTTACGAGCAGTACTTC
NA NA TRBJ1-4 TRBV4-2 CASSPTYSATNEKLFF TGTGCCAGCAGCCCTACTTACAGTGCAACTAATGAAAAACTGTTTTTT
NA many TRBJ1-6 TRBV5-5 CASSGNQGSNSPLHF TGTGCCAGCAGCGGCAACCAGGGGTCAAATTCACCCCTCCACTTT
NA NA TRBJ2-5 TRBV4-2 CASSQVVQETQYF TGTGCCAGCAGCCAAGTTGTTCAAGAGACCCAGTACTTC
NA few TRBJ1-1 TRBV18 CASSETDSRNTEASF TGTGCCAGCTCAGAAACCGACAGTAGGAACACTGAAGCTTCCTTT
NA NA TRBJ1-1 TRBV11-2 CASSSQRGANTEAFF TGTGCCAGCAGCTCCCAACGGGGGGCGAACACTGAAGCTTTCTTT
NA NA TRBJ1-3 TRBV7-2 CASSLSPVADTIYF TGTGCCAGCAGCTTATCCCCTGTCGCCGACACCATATATTTT
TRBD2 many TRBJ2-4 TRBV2 CASSRAGGGDIQYF TGTGCCAGCAGTCGAGCGGGGGGCGGGGACATTCAGTACTTC
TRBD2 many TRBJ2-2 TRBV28 CASSWRGAGELFF TGTGCCAGCAGTTGGCGGGGGGCCGGGGAGCTGTTTTTT
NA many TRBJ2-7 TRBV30 CAWRLRGEQYF TGTGCCTGGAGACTCAGGGGCGAGCAGTACTTC
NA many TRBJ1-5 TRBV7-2 CASSQGPTISPQHF TGTGCCAGCAGCCAGGGACCTACAATCAGCCCCCAGCATTTT